This passage covers 6 T cell receptor beta chains from one sample sequenced in a study of identical twins (TCRdb year 2016). Libraries were prepared through 5' RACE. TCRdb records Illumina HiSeq 2000 as the sequencer. TCRdb reran the public reads through fastp at Q25 and MiXCR, keeping productive beta chains. Under each unique CDR3 protein, matching rows form one entry showing the most common genes and DNA. For this sample the table gives 690,000 or so distinct CDR3 sequences, of which about 9.4% were detected only once. The top ten constitute 0.98% of the sample. In addition, the sample was reused for a study of yellow fever vaccine responses in identical twins.

The specimen was PBMCs. The receptors originated from a woman aged 18-35 years in good health.

The V gene is TRBV27, the J gene TRBJ2-7; D gene unclear. The CDR3 has 11 amino acids. Trimming took off 5 bases at V and 6 bases at J, with 8 bases between the two ends. Germline assignment: CDR1 MNHEY and CDR2 SMNVEV (reference sequence). Here the CDR3 reads CASSTNSEQYF. CDR3 sequence (DNA): TGTGCCAGCAGTACGAATTCCGAGCAGTACTTC.

The chain carries TRBV11-2 and TRBJ2-7, with 9 bases matching TRBD2. The CDR3 spans 15 residues. Germline trimming cut 0 bases from V and 3 bases from J; bases unmatched to any gene: 3. The V gene's germline CDR1 is SGHAT and CDR2 FQNNGV. CDR3 sequence: CASSLERGGVYEQYF. The CDR3 DNA sequence: TGTGCCAGCAGCTTAGAGCGGGGGGGGGTCTACGAGCAGTACTTC.

The rearrangement links TRBV3-1 to TRBJ2-7; 8 bases are shared with TRBD1. In germline, CDR1 is LGHDT, CDR2 YNNKEL (reference sequence). CDR3 size: 15 residues. Trimming removed 0 bases from V and 4 bases from J; junction bases left unmatched: 5. This CDR3 is CASSQDPRGHYEQYF. CDR3 nucleotides: TGTGCCAGCAGCCAAGATCCCAGGGGGCATTACGAGCAGTACTTC.

This clonotype has only a few counts. The chain uses TRBV6-5 and TRBJ2-2; possibly TRBD2 for D (6 bases). CDR1 is MNHEY and CDR2 is SVGAGI in the germline V gene. V lost 7 bases and J 1 base, leaving 19 bases between the germline ends. The CDR3 spans 17 residues. CDR3 in amino acids: CASKGGWGLLNTGELFF. The CDR3 DNA follows: TGTGCCAGCAAGGGAGGTTGGGGACTCCTGAACACCGGGGAGCTGTTTTTT.

Only a few counts were recorded for this clonotype. The chain joins TRBV20-1 to TRBJ2-3, with a tentative D call TRBD1 (5 bases). The CDR3 spans 13 residues. Germline V gene lookup returns CDR1 DFQATT and CDR2 SNEGSKA (reference sequence). V dropped 0 bases and J dropped 6 bases, with 10 bases sitting between them. The CDR3 here is CSARDEGADTQYF. The CDR3, as DNA: TGCAGTGCTAGAGATGAAGGGGCTGATACGCAGTATTTT.

The chain has TRBV19 and TRBJ2-4; 9 bases fit TRBD1. Germline V gene lookup returns CDR1 LNHDA and CDR2 SQIVND (reference sequence). V lost 3 bases to trimming and J lost 4 bases; unmatched junction nucleotides: 4. This CDR3 region has 15 residues. The CDR3 region is CASSISGTGKNIQYF. The CDR3 DNA reads TGTGCCAGTAGTATCTCCGGGACAGGGAAAAACATTCAGTACTTC.